This TCR beta chain came from a study of shared clonotypes between healthy human individuals. At the level of the study: Samples came from a couple of female and three male donors aged 18 to 49.

The repertoire was sequenced with immunoSEQ multiplex PCR; TCRdb's copy has only in-frame clones and lacks some. This table has about 2.4 million clones, 93% appearing once. Notes on the study in general: The study found 4.5% to 6% of naive CD4 clonotypes shared across a few donors. Sharing of clonotypes among donors was expected to vary with sequencing depth. Memory subsets generally showed lower estimated richness than naive subsets.

About this clone itself: Its antigen is undetermined.

From germline, CDR1 is SQVTM and CDR2 ANQGSEA. This CDR3 has 12 residues. V dropped 3 bases and J dropped 5 bases, with 10 bases sitting between them. Sequencing input: naive CD4+ T cells from PBMCs. The subset here: CD45RA+ positively selected. V gene TRBV29-1 combines with J gene TRBJ2-5; D not resolved. This clonotype was obtained from a man between 18 and 29 years old in good health. Some clones in this sample may be carry-over from other donors' samples. The CDR3 region has the DNA TGCAGCGTTGACGGGCCCGGGGAGACCCAGTACTTC. Translating it yields CSVDGPGETQYF.